The sequence of this T cell receptor (beta chain) was determined in a study of T cells after yellow fever vaccination. The CDR3 length is 14 residues. V lost 9 bases, J lost 5 bases, and 8 bases stayed unmatched. CDR1 is KGHDR and CDR2 is SFDVKD in the germline V gene. This clonotype was seen repeatedly, ten times or more. No antigen is known for it. 5'RACE template switching added a universal primer site and UMIs to TCR cDNA. TCRdb re-called the 5' RACE reads with MiXCR, one entry per CDR3 protein. The sample holds approximately 120,000 distinct CDR3 sequences, under 8% seen once. Study results and caveats: Detected again after the booster were most primary-vaccination clones, at 95% to 98% CD4 and 88% CD8.

The sequenced sample was CD4+ T cells sorted from PBMCs, obtained around 10 days after the first yellow fever vaccination. V usage is TRBV24-1 and J usage is TRBJ2-7; 11 nucleotides match TRBD1. This TCR came from a man younger than 35 who received the YFV17D yellow fever vaccine. DNA of the CDR3: TGTGCCACCCGGACAGGGGGCCATTCGGACGAGCAGTACTTC. It codes for CATRTGGHSDEQYF.